This entry features one T cell receptor (beta chain) sequence. The antigen is unknown. These data come from a study of cytomegalovirus exposure and HLA in healthy donors. Findings and limits, study-wide: A few chains tied to CMV proved CMV antigen-specific in vitro. The tendency of first-cohort TCR clusters to co-occur in the 90 to 150 validation repertoires was the finding of a later analysis.

The assay was immunoSEQ multiplex PCR, and TCRdb's table has in-frame clones only and misses some. The sample includes around 52,000 clones, 90% to 95% of them seen just once. Germline-derived CDR1 and CDR2 are SGHDT and YYEEEE. CDR3 length: 12 residues. V lost 0 bases and J 9 bases, leaving 7 bases between the germline ends. Separate from the approximately 700-subject first cohort was the roughly 120-subject validation cohort, to which the donors belonged. The receptor was isolated from a young woman in good health and CMV-seronegative. The sample consisted of PBMCs. The chain combines TRBV5-6 with TRBJ2-1, with D possibly TRBD2 on 6 matching bases. The CDR3 protein is CASSLGRGEQFF. The CDR3 bases are TGTGCCAGCAGCTTGGGGCGGGGTGAGCAGTTCTTC. The full variable domain, in which reference TRBV5-6 and TRBJ2-1 provide the parts outside the CDR3, is DAGVTQSPTHLIKTRGQQVTLRCSPKSGHDTVSWYQQALGQGPQFIFQYYEEEERQRGNFPDRFSGHQFPNYSSELNVNALLLGDSALYLCASSLGRGEQFFGPGTRLTVL.